This T cell receptor (beta chain) was identified in a study of T cell responses to AZD1222 COVID-19 vaccine. The method was immunoSEQ multiplex PCR; TCRdb's version includes in-frame clones alone and lacks a portion of them. The data contain roughly 100,000 clones, more than 75% of them singletons. CDR3 length: 15 residues. V shed 1 base, J shed 6 bases, and the junction held 9 bases outside the gene matches. Germline V gene data show CDR1 as SGHTA and CDR2 as FQGNSA. The TCR was taken from an adult in good health. This sequence joins TRBV7-2 and TRBJ2-7; 7 bases are shared with TRBD2. This material consisted of peripheral blood, taken on day 0 of AZD1222 vaccination. Here the CDR3 reads CASSLVAGVGVEQYF. CDR3 nucleotides: TGTGCCAGCAGCTTAGTGGCGGGAGTGGGGGTCGAGCAGTACTTC.